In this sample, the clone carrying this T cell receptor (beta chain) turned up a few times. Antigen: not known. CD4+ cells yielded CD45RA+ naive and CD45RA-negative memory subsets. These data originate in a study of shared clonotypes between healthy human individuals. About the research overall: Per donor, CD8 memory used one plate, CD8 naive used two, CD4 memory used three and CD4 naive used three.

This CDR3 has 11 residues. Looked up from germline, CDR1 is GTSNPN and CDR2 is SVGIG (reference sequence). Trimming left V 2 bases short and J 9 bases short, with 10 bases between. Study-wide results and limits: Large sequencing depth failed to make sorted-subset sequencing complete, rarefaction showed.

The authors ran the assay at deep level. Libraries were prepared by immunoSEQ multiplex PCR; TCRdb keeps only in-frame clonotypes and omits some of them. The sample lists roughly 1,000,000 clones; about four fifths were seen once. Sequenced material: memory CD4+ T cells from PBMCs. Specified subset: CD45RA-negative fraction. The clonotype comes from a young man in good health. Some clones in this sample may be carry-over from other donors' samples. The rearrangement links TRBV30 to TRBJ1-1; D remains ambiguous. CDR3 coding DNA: TGTGCCTGGAGTTCCCGACACAAAGCTTTCTTT. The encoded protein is CAWSSRHKAFF.